This entry lists 7 T cell receptor beta chains sequenced from one sample in a study of tumor and adjacent non-tumor tissue in lung cancer. No cell sorting was done before RNA was extracted from the tissue. The normal lung tissue was taken more than 3 cm from the tumor edge. A modified ARM-PCR protocol with three rounds of nested PCR amplified TCRbeta. TCRdb independently ran MiXCR on the multiplex PCR reads; one entry per CDR3 protein. The table shows approximately 77,000 distinct CDR3 sequences, with 80% to 90% occurring only once. Sequencing was performed on distant non-tumor lung tissue. Receptors originate from a man aged 55-75 years with non-small cell lung cancer.

About this clonotype: One junction end does not reproduce the germline sequence, and a read error may be involved. The V call is TRBV20-1, the J call TRBJ1-2; maybe TRBD1 (5 bases). CDR3 length: 15 residues. CDR1 is DFQATT and CDR2 is SNEGSKA in the germline V gene (reference sequence). CDR3 residues: CSDRELAGKNVGYTF. The CDR3 DNA reads TGCAGTGATAGAGAACTTGCAGGGAAAAATGTTGGCTACACCTTC.

V gene TRBV16 combines with J gene TRBJ1-4; D is unclear. This CDR3 is built from 16 residues. Trimming shortened V by 6 bases and J by 5 bases, and 19 bases separated the two germline ends. Germline CDR1 KGHSY, CDR2 FQNENV. CDR3 sequence (DNA): TGTGCCAGCAGTCAACTCATTGGGTCAGTCAATGAAAAACTGTTTTTT. Translating gives CASSQLIGSVNEKLFF.

Points on this clonotype: A much larger clone is a single base away; this may be a read error. The rearrangement uses TRBV7-9 and TRBJ2-3; D ambiguous. V lost 4 bases and J lost 0, with 14 bases in between. From germline, CDR1 is SEHNR and CDR2 FQNEAQ (reference sequence). The CDR3 extends over 16 amino acids. In DNA, the CDR3 is TGTGCCAGCAGCTCCCCATGCTACGCTAGCACAGATACGCAGTATTTT. Translated, it gives CASSSPCYASTDTQYF.

This chain joins TRBV20-1 and TRBJ2-5; 10 bases map to TRBD2. The CDR3 is 14 residues long. V was clipped by 0 bases and J by 14 bases; unmatched bases: 12. Germline V gene sequence: CDR1 DFQATT, CDR2 SNEGSKA (reference sequence). The CDR3 sequence: CSARENLAGEIQYF. Here the CDR3 DNA reads TGCAGTGCTAGAGAAAATCTAGCGGGAGAGATCCAATACTTC.

Regarding this clonotype: A much larger clone differs by one base, so this may be a read error. The gene calls are TRBV20-1 and TRBJ1-6; 12 positions match TRBD1. This CDR3 region has 15 residues. The germline V gene has CDR1 DFQATT and CDR2 SNEGSKA (reference sequence). The chain's CDR3 is CNARVGQGANSPLHF. CDR3 DNA sequence: TGCAATGCTAGAGTGGGACAGGGGGCAAATTCACCCCTCCACTTT.

Concerning this clonotype: At one of its ends the junction is not consistent with the germline gene, which may arise from a read error. V and J are TRBV6-2 or TRBV6-3 and TRBJ2-6; TRBD1 is a possible D gene (5 bases). Germline V gives CDR1 MNHEY, CDR2 SVGEGT. This CDR3 comprises 14 residues. The CDR3 reads CASSDSYGANVLTF. Here the CDR3 DNA reads TGTGCCAGCAGCGACAGCTATGGGGCTAACGTCCTGACTTTC.

Remarks on this clonotype: The CDR3 end shows no conserved phenylalanine or tryptophan, and so a read error is likely. The chain links TRBV5-1 to TRBJ1-2, with TRBD1 identical over 7 bases. V trimming: 0 bases; J trimming: 5 bases; junction bases outside the gene matches: 4. The CDR3 has 14 residues. Germline V CDR1 and CDR2: SGHRS, YFSETQ. CDR3 loop: CASSLAGTEYGYTL. The CDR3 nucleotides are TGCGCCAGCAGCTTGGCCGGGACAGAGTATGGCTACACCTTG.